This T cell receptor beta chain stems from a study of T cells in Graves' hyperthyroidism and ophthalmopathy. Amplification of TCR beta CDR3 regions was performed using RNA transcripts as template. HTBI primers were the set used in a first-round RT-PCR of the TCR CDR3. TCRdb recomputed calls from the multiplex PCR reads with MiXCR, one row per CDR3 protein. Of 750,000 to 950,000 distinct CDR3 sequences listed, around 38% are singletons. The CDR3 totals 15 residues. CDR1 and CDR2 from the germline V gene are SGHTA and FQGNSA. A word on this clonotype: One end of the junction varies from germline; a read error may be responsible.

This chain connects TRBV7-2 to TRBJ2-5; TRBD2 is a possible D gene (5 bases). This receptor was taken from a young man with Graves' hyperthyroidism. Source material: blood. The CDR3 DNA reads TGCGCCAGCAGCCAAGATTTGGAGAGGGTGGAGACCCAGTACTTC. As protein: CASSQDLERVETQYF.